Each of the 27 T cell receptor beta chains below was sequenced from the same sample in a study of neoadjuvant nivolumab and ipilimumab in lung cancer. Method: immunoSEQ multiplex PCR; TCRdb's copy keeps in-frame clones and lacks some. The data hold thousands of clones, with roughly 91% observed a single time. The sequences come from blood, collected after neoadjuvant nivolumab, alone or with ipilimumab, at or shortly before surgery. The receptor source for this set is an adult with non-small cell lung cancer. Some clones in this sample may be carry-over from other donors' samples.

The chain employs TRBV5-4 and TRBJ2-1, with D uncertain. The V end was cut by 2 bases, the J end by 1 base, with 7 bases between. Germline V gene data show CDR1 as SGHNT and CDR2 as YYREEE (reference sequence). The CDR3 extends over 14 amino acids. The CDR3 region has the DNA TGTGCCAGCAGCTTCACAAGTTCCTACAATGAGCAGTTCTTC. Translation gives CASSFTSSYNEQFF.

This sequence joins TRBV23-1 and TRBJ2-7, with 8 bases aligning to TRBD1. TRBV23-1 carries the ORF label, with uncertain function. The CDR3 consists of 15 residues. The junction had 9 bases not matched to a gene; V was cut back by 6 bases and J by 2 bases. DNA of the CDR3: TGCGCCAGCAGGGTCTACCGGGACAGGACCTACGAGCAGTACTTC. It is translated as CASRVYRDRTYEQYF.

The chain links TRBV5-1 to TRBJ2-7; 14 nucleotides line up with TRBD2. The CDR3 is made up of 16 amino acids. J was trimmed by 3 bases and V by 4 bases; bases with no gene match: 6. Per germline, CDR1 SGHRS and CDR2 YFSETQ. CDR3 sequence: CASSLGLAGGNYEQYF. CDR3 bases: TGCGCCAGCAGCCTAGGACTAGCGGGGGGAAACTACGAGCAGTACTTC.

The V call is TRBV14, the J call TRBJ2-5; D may correspond to TRBD1 or TRBD2 (5 bases each). Trimming shortened V by 3 bases and J by 9 bases, and 17 bases separated the two germline ends. This CDR3 spans 14 amino acids. The germline CDR1 and CDR2 sequences are SGHDN and FVKESK. CDR3: CASSQAGLMGAQYF. The CDR3 DNA reads TGTGCCAGCAGCCAGGCAGGACTCATGGGGGCCCAGTACTTC.

The rearrangement uses TRBV18 and TRBJ2-1, with 7 bases aligning to TRBD2. The CDR3 sequence is 16 residues long. The V segment lost 5 bases and the J segment 0 bases; nucleotides outside the gene matches: 7. Germline assignment: CDR1 KGHSH and CDR2 LQKENI. The CDR3 DNA sequence: TGTGCCAGCTCAAGCCCTAGCGGAAGCTCCTACAATGAGCAGTTCTTC. Amino acid sequence: CASSSPSGSSYNEQFF.

This chain uses TRBV5-1 with TRBJ2-5; D ambiguous. The end of the DNA aligns better with TRBJ2-7, so the J call may be wrong. Germline assignment: CDR1 SGHRS and CDR2 YFSETQ. The CDR3 runs 14 residues. This CDR3 is CASSLVGTNYEQYF. For the CDR3, the DNA is TGCGCCAGCAGCTTGGTCGGCACTAACTACGAGCAGTACTTC.

V and J are TRBV6-7 and TRBJ2-5, with unresolved D. TRBV6-7 is an ORF for which the function is uncertain. With 4 bases removed from V and 1 base from J, the gap between germline ends came to 7 bases. The CDR3 consists of 13 residues. The CDR3 reads CASSSQSQETQYF. CDR3 DNA: TGTGCCAGCAGTTCACAGTCCCAAGAGACCCAGTACTTC.

The V gene is TRBV6-1, the J gene TRBJ2-7; 7 nucleotides line up with TRBD1. CDR1 and CDR2 from the germline V gene are MNHNS and SASEGT. The ends lost 3 bases at V and 0 bases at J; junction bases unmatched: 5. This CDR3 has 15 residues. CDR3 DNA: TGTGCCAGCAGTGAGACAGGGCCAGGCTCCTACGAGCAGTACTTC. This codes for CASSETGPGSYEQYF.

The rearrangement links TRBV11-2 to TRBJ2-1, with no clear D. There are 13 residues in the CDR3. The V end lost 2 bases, the J end lost 5 bases, and 7 bases lay between the germline ends. Germline V gene sequence: CDR1 SGHAT, CDR2 FQNNGV. The CDR3 spells CASSLYQDNEQFF. CDR3 bases: TGTGCCAGCAGCTTATACCAAGACAATGAGCAGTTCTTC.

Only one count was recorded for this clone. The genes are TRBV5-1 and TRBJ1-2, with TRBD1 matching over 10 bases. V was pared by 4 bases and J by 0 bases, with 9 bases of the junction left unmatched. Germline V gives CDR1 SGHRS, CDR2 YFSETQ. The CDR3 is made up of 17 amino acids. Written as DNA, the CDR3 is TGCGCCAGCAGCCGTAGGGACAGGGGCCGAGCTAACTATGGCTACACCTTC. Translating gives CASSRRDRGRANYGYTF.

This chain uses TRBV21-1 with TRBJ1-1. TRBV21-1 is a documented pseudogene. CDR3 length equals 12 residues. CDR3 amino acids: CASSGRTREAFF. The CDR3 DNA is TGTGCCAGCAGCGGACGGACGCGCGAAGCTTTCTTT.

The chain couples TRBV6-5 to TRBJ2-7; D might be TRBD1 (5 bases). There are 13 residues in the CDR3. Trimming pared 6 bases from V and 1 base from J, leaving 10 bases between. Germline CDR1 reads MNHEY; CDR2 reads SVGAGI. The CDR3 loop reads CASSRTSSYEQYF. CDR3 DNA sequence: TGTGCCAGCAGCCGGACATCGTCCTACGAGCAGTACTTC.

The chain joins TRBV4-3 to TRBJ2-6; unclear D gene. CDR1 LGHNA and CDR2 YSLEER come from the germline V gene. The CDR3 has 15 amino acids. Trimming took off 0 bases at V and 0 bases at J, with 3 bases between the two ends. CDR3 amino acids: CASSQDHSGANVLTF. Here the CDR3 DNA reads TGCGCCAGCAGCCAAGATCACTCTGGGGCCAACGTCCTGACTTTC.

The CDR3 region has the DNA TGTGCCTGGAGTGGGGGGATGTGGGAAGCTTTCTTT. This codes for CAWSGGMWEAFF. The chain couples TRBV30 to TRBJ1-1; perhaps TRBD1 as D (5 bases). The CDR3 runs to 12 residues. V was trimmed by 1 base and J by 8 bases, leaving 11 bases between them. Per the germline V gene, CDR1 is GTSNPN and CDR2 is SVGIG (reference sequence).

The rearrangement joins TRBV7-9 to TRBJ2-2; weak D call: TRBD1 (6 bases). The V gene lost 4 bases and the J gene lost 4 bases, with 13 bases spanning the gap. This CDR3 spans 15 amino acids. Germline CDR1 and CDR2: SEHNR and FQNEAQ (reference sequence). CDR3 in amino acids: CASSSPGQRTGELFF. DNA for the CDR3: TGTGCCAGCAGCTCGCCGGGACAACGCACCGGGGAGCTGTTTTTT. The full variable domain, completed using reference TRBV7-9 and TRBJ2-2, is DTGVSQNPRHKITKRGQNVTFRCDPISEHNRLYWYRQTLGQGPEFLTYFQNEAQLEKSRLLSDRFSAERPKGSFSTLEIQRTEQGDSAMYLCASSSPGQRTGELFFGEGSRLTVL.

The rearrangement joins TRBV11-2 to TRBJ2-3, with 10 bases that match TRBD1. This CDR3 is 15 amino acids long. The J segment lost 4 bases and the V segment lost 5 bases, leaving 6 bases of the junction unmatched. The germline gives CDR1 SGHAT, CDR2 FQNNGV. DNA of the CDR3: TGTGCCAGCAGCCCGCGACAGGGGGCTGCAGATACGCAGTATTTT. Its translation is CASSPRQGAADTQYF.

The gene calls are TRBV30 and TRBJ2-7, with D uncertain. Between the trimmed V and J ends, which lost 2 bases and 2 bases, there was a span of 4 bases. The CDR3 length is 11 residues. The germline gives CDR1 GTSNPN, CDR2 SVGIG (reference sequence). CDR3 in DNA: TGTGCCTGGAGTCGAGCCTACGAGCAGTACTTC. Protein sequence: CAWSRAYEQYF.

V and J are TRBV5-4 and TRBJ2-3, with D possibly matching TRBD1 (6 bases). The germline V gene has CDR1 SGHNT and CDR2 YYREEE (reference sequence). Trimming cost V 4 bases and J 4 bases, with 19 bases left between them. This CDR3 has 16 amino acids. This chain's CDR3 is CASSPGGSLGADTQYF. The DNA of the CDR3 is TGTGCCAGCAGCCCTGGGGGCAGTTTGGGCGCAGATACGCAGTATTTT.

The rearrangement joins TRBV10-3 to TRBJ2-7; no firm D call. Germline CDR1 is ENHRY and CDR2 is SYGVKD. With 6 bases removed from V and 0 bases from J, the gap between germline ends came to 18 bases. This CDR3 contains 16 residues. The CDR3: CAISRQGGTSSYEQYF. The DNA for the CDR3 is TGTGCCATCAGCCGACAAGGCGGCACCAGCTCCTACGAGCAGTACTTC.

V and J are TRBV18 and TRBJ2-7, with unresolved D. CDR3 size: 14 residues. Germline CDR1 is KGHSH and CDR2 is LQKENI. V gave up 0 bases and J gave up 2 bases, with 8 bases separating them. The CDR3 DNA follows: TGTGCCAGCTCACCACCGGACCCTGCCTACGAGCAGTACTTC. Protein sequence: CASSPPDPAYEQYF. The whole variable domain, filled in from reference TRBV18 and TRBJ2-7, reads NAGVMQNPRHLVRRRGQEARLRCSPMKGHSHVYWYRQLPEEGLKFMVYLQKENIIDESGMPKERFSAEFPKEGPSILRIQQVVRGDSAAYFCASSPPDPAYEQYFGPGTRLTVT.

The V call is TRBV7-2, the J call TRBJ1-2, with 9 bases fitting TRBD1. The V segment lost 0 bases and the J segment 4 bases; nucleotides outside the gene matches: 3. The CDR3 contains 15 residues. Germline assignment: CDR1 SGHTA and CDR2 FQGNSA. The CDR3 here is CASSLAQGAIYGYTF. The CDR3 DNA reads TGTGCCAGCAGCTTAGCACAGGGGGCGATCTATGGCTACACCTTC.

The chain joins TRBV5-4 to TRBJ2-3, with 11 bases fitting TRBD2. Germline assignment: CDR1 SGHNT and CDR2 YYREEE (reference sequence). The CDR3 totals 15 residues. The J segment lost 0 bases and the V segment lost 3 bases, leaving 0 bases of the junction unmatched. The CDR3 DNA sequence: TGTGCCAGCAGCTCTAGCGGGAGGAGCACAGATACGCAGTATTTT. Residues: CASSSSGRSTDTQYF.

The V and J genes are TRBV7-3 and TRBJ2-2; 14 bases are shared with TRBD2. The CDR3 is 18 amino acids. Per germline, CDR1 SGHTA and CDR2 FQGTGA. With 3 bases clipped from V and 2 bases from J, the junction kept 5 bases outside the gene matches. This CDR3 reads CASSLTSGRAANTGELFF. Here the CDR3 DNA reads TGTGCCAGCAGCTTGACTAGCGGGAGGGCCGCCAACACCGGGGAGCTGTTTTTT.

V is TRBV10-3 and J is TRBJ2-7, with D possibly called TRBD1 or TRBD2 (5 bases each). CDR1 is ENHRY, CDR2 SYGVKD, per germline. CDR3 length: 14 amino acids. V was shortened by 4 bases and J by 2 bases, with 12 bases between the two germline ends. The CDR3 is CAISAGDGTYEQYF. For the CDR3, the DNA is TGTGCCATCAGTGCCGGGGACGGGACCTACGAGCAGTACTTC.

The chain joins TRBV29-1 to TRBJ2-1; 11 positions match TRBD2. CDR3 length: 17 amino acids. Per germline, CDR1 SQVTM and CDR2 ANQGSEA. Trimming at V came to 6 bases and at J to 0 bases, leaving 10 bases not matched to a gene. The CDR3 spells CSVMGTTSGSSYNEQFF. CDR3 sequence (DNA): TGCAGCGTCATGGGTACTACTAGCGGGAGCTCCTACAATGAGCAGTTCTTC.

The rearrangement links TRBV7-2 to TRBJ2-7, with D possibly TRBD2 on 5 matching bases. V lost 1 base to trimming and J lost 4 bases, with 14 bases between them. Germline V gene data show CDR1 as SGHTA and CDR2 as FQGNSA. The CDR3 extends over 15 amino acids. Written as DNA, the CDR3 is TGTGCCAGCAGCTTAGGTACAGCTAGCCGGTACGAGCAGTACTTC. This codes for CASSLGTASRYEQYF.

In its sample, this clone was seen once. The chain uses TRBV30 and TRBJ2-5; TRBD2 might be the D (5 bases). This CDR3 region has 13 residues. V was clipped by 5 bases and J by 2 bases, with 12 bases between them. The V gene's germline CDR1 is GTSNPN and CDR2 SVGIG (reference sequence). The CDR3 sequence: CAWAGLRQETQYF. CDR3 sequence (DNA): TGTGCCTGGGCGGGCCTCCGTCAAGAGACCCAGTACTTC.